The 27 T cell receptor beta chains listed next were all sequenced from one sample in a study of cytotoxic CD8 clonotypes in ibrutinib-treated CLL. The protocol was immunoSEQ multiplex PCR, while the TCRdb copy is restricted to in-frame clones and leaves out a portion. The sample consists of around 16,000 clones, 65% to 70% of them appearing once. The material was PBMCs, obtained before ibrutinib treatment. The source of these receptors is a human donor with chronic lymphocytic leukemia.

V usage is TRBV19 and J usage is TRBJ2-7; TRBD1 or TRBD2 may be the D gene (5 bases each). Trimming took off 7 bases at V and 2 bases at J, with 15 bases between the two ends. Germline V gene lookup returns CDR1 LNHDA and CDR2 SQIVND (reference sequence). This CDR3 spans 14 amino acids. In nucleotides, the CDR3 is TGTGCCAGTAACCCACGGGGACCAGCCTACGAGCAGTACTTC. Its protein product is CASNPRGPAYEQYF.

The genes are TRBV11-1 and TRBJ1-1, with TRBD1 as a possible D gene (5 bases). This CDR3 is 14 amino acids long. Trimming shortened V by 5 bases and J by 1 base, and 11 bases separated the two germline ends. CDR1 and CDR2 from the germline V gene are SGHAT and FQDESV (reference sequence). The CDR3 loop reads CASSARGGNTEAFF. CDR3 nucleotides: TGTGCCAGCAGCGCACGTGGGGGGAACACTGAAGCTTTCTTT. The complete variable domain, with remaining parts taken from reference TRBV11-1 and TRBJ1-1, reads EAEVAQSPRYKITEKSQAVAFWCDPISGHATLYWYRQILGQGPELLVQFQDESVVDDSQLPKDRFSAERLKGVDSTLKIQPAELGDSAMYLCASSARGGNTEAFFGQGTRLTVV.

Of note for this clone: At one boundary the junction diverges from the germline segment, which might be a read error. The chain uses TRBV7-7 and TRBJ1-2, with unresolved D. The CDR3 extends over 18 amino acids. Germline CDR1 and CDR2: SSHAT and FNYEAQ (reference sequence). For the CDR3, the DNA is TGTGCTAGCAGCTTAGCGGCACCACGATCTCATCTAAACTATGGCTACACCTTC. It yields the protein CASSLAAPRSHLNYGYTF.

This clone was detected only a few times. The chain has TRBV6-1 and TRBJ1-5, with D possibly TRBD1 on 5 matching bases. The CDR3 length is 15 residues. CDR1 is MNHNS and CDR2 is SASEGT in the germline V gene. V gave up 4 bases and J gave up 6 bases, with 16 bases separating them. The CDR3: CASSVGGAASQPQHF. The CDR3 region has the DNA TGTGCCAGCAGTGTGGGAGGGGCAGCGAGTCAGCCCCAGCATTTT.

The CDR3 DNA reads as TGTGCCAGCTCACCCAAAGGGACTCACACAGATACGCAGTATTTT. This gives the protein CASSPKGTHTDTQYF. V usage is TRBV18 and J usage is TRBJ2-3; tentatively, D is TRBD2 (6 bases). Trimming stripped 3 bases from V and 2 bases from J, with 12 bases between. This CDR3 spans 15 amino acids. Looked up from germline, CDR1 is KGHSH and CDR2 is LQKENI.

DNA for the CDR3: TGTGCCAGCAGCTCGCCCGGGACACGGAACACCGGGGAGCTGTTTTTT. The encoded protein is CASSSPGTRNTGELFF. The chain has TRBV7-9 and TRBJ2-2; TRBD1 might be the D (6 bases). This CDR3 comprises 16 residues. CDR1 SEHNR and CDR2 FQNEAQ come from the germline V gene (reference sequence). V lost 4 bases to trimming and J lost 1 base, with 13 bases between them.

V is TRBV14 and J is TRBJ1-1; TRBD1 might be the D (5 bases). Germline V CDR1 and CDR2: SGHDN, FVKESK. CDR3 length: 17 residues. V was shortened by 0 bases and J by 10 bases, with 24 bases between the two germline ends. CDR3 loop: CASSQEKGTRGVRGAFF. DNA for the CDR3: TGTGCCAGCAGCCAAGAAAAAGGGACCCGGGGAGTTCGTGGAGCTTTCTTT.

The gene calls are TRBV10-3 and TRBJ1-5, with 10 bases identical to TRBD1. The germline gives CDR1 ENHRY, CDR2 SYGVKD. The ends lost 2 bases at V and 4 bases at J; junction bases unmatched: 5. The CDR3 loop spans 16 amino acids. The CDR3 reads CAISEAGQGLNQPQHF. The CDR3 region has the DNA TGTGCCATCAGTGAGGCGGGACAGGGGTTAAATCAGCCCCAGCATTTT.

The rearrangement joins TRBV6-1 to TRBJ2-7; D possibly corresponds to TRBD1 (5 bases). Per germline, CDR1 MNHNS and CDR2 SASEGT. V was clipped by 4 bases and J by 0 bases, with 13 bases between them. There are 15 residues in the CDR3. CDR3 in amino acids: CASSGQTVNSYEQYF. In nucleotides, the CDR3 is TGTGCCAGCAGTGGCCAGACAGTAAACTCCTACGAGCAGTACTTC.

This chain joins TRBV23-1 and TRBJ2-7, with 7 positions matching TRBD2. TRBV23-1 falls under the ORF class, with uncertain function. V lost 2 bases and J lost 0; bases outside the gene matches: 13. The CDR3 sequence is 18 residues long. In nucleotides, the CDR3 is TGCGCCAGCAGTCAAACCTGGGGCGGGAGCACCTCCTCCTACGAGCAGTACTTC. It encodes CASSQTWGGSTSSYEQYF.

The chain employs TRBV6-6 and TRBJ1-2, with D possibly TRBD1 on 6 matching bases. The CDR3 is 13 residues long. Germline CDR1 and CDR2: MNHNY and SVGAGI (reference sequence). The germline V and J ends were trimmed by 5 bases and 4 bases, with 11 bases remaining between them. Here the CDR3 DNA reads TGTGCCAGCAGTAAGGACAGCCTCTATGGCTACACCTTC. Residues: CASSKDSLYGYTF.

DNA of the CDR3: TGTGCCAGCAGCGTATCGATACGGACATCCCCGGGATCCACCGGGGAGCTGTTTTTT. It codes for CASSVSIRTSPGSTGELFF. V usage is TRBV9 and J usage is TRBJ2-2, with D tentatively TRBD1 or TRBD2 (5 bases each). This CDR3 is 19 amino acids long. V was pared by 1 base and J by 4 bases, with 23 bases between. Germline CDR1 is SGDLS and CDR2 is YYNGEE.

V usage is TRBV7-9 and J usage is TRBJ2-1, with 9 bases matching TRBD1. J lost 6 bases, V lost 5 bases, and 2 bases had no gene match. CDR3 length equals 13 residues. Germline V gives CDR1 SEHNR, CDR2 FQNEAQ (reference sequence). DNA of the CDR3: TGTGCCAGCAGCCAGACAGGGGGCAATGAGCAGTTCTTC. Amino acids: CASSQTGGNEQFF.

This chain joins TRBV2 and TRBJ1-4, with a weak D call TRBD1 (5 bases). The CDR3 runs 14 residues. V shed 1 base and J shed 8 bases, with 11 bases lying between them. From germline, CDR1 is SNHLY and CDR2 FYNNEI. CDR3 residues: CASSEGTISEKLFF. CDR3 DNA: TGTGCCAGCAGTGAAGGGACAATTAGCGAAAAACTGTTTTTT.

The V and J genes are TRBV7-2 and TRBJ2-6; D remains ambiguous. The CDR3 consists of 19 residues. Trimming stripped 4 bases from V and 0 bases from J, with 19 bases between. The V gene's germline CDR1 is SGHTA and CDR2 FQGNSA. This CDR3 reads CASSSARTVVPSGANVLTF. The CDR3 region has the DNA TGTGCCAGCAGCTCCGCCCGGACGGTGGTTCCCTCTGGGGCCAACGTCCTGACTTTC.

Here the CDR3 DNA reads TGTGCCAGCAGCTTAGGGACCCAGGGGGTCACCGGGGAGCTGTTTTTT. Its translation: CASSLGTQGVTGELFF. This chain links TRBV7-2 with TRBJ2-2; the match to TRBD1 covers 7 bases. J was trimmed by 4 bases and V by 1 base; bases with no gene match: 6. The length of the CDR3 is 16 residues. The germline V gene has CDR1 SGHTA and CDR2 FQGNSA.

This clone turned up a few times. The chain recombines TRBV6-5 with TRBJ2-2; D remains ambiguous. With 4 bases removed from V and 4 bases from J, the gap between germline ends came to 4 bases. The CDR3 extends over 12 amino acids. Germline-derived CDR1 and CDR2 are MNHEY and SVGAGI. This CDR3 reads CASSSITGELFF. CDR3 in DNA: TGTGCCAGCAGTTCAATCACCGGGGAGCTGTTTTTT.

The chain recombines TRBV7-9 with TRBJ2-1, with D uncertain. The CDR3 covers 12 residues. Germline CDR1 and CDR2: SEHNR and FQNEAQ (reference sequence). Deletions cut 6 bases from V and 6 bases from J, with 9 bases between. The chain's CDR3 is CASRPGSNEQFF. The CDR3 DNA follows: TGTGCCAGCAGGCCCGGTTCCAATGAGCAGTTCTTC. Full variable domain (missing parts from reference TRBV7-9 and TRBJ2-1): DTGVSQNPRHKITKRGQNVTFRCDPISEHNRLYWYRQTLGQGPEFLTYFQNEAQLEKSRLLSDRFSAERPKGSFSTLEIQRTEQGDSAMYLCASRPGSNEQFFGPGTRLTVL.

The sample holds a few counts of this clone. The chain has TRBV6-6 and TRBJ1-4, with TRBD1 matching 10 bases. The CDR3 covers 15 residues. The V gene's germline CDR1 is MNHNY and CDR2 SVGAGI (reference sequence). The V segment lost 2 bases and the J segment 7 bases; nucleotides outside the gene matches: 4. CDR3 amino acids: CASSYPGTGVEKLFF. The CDR3 region has the DNA TGTGCCAGCAGTTACCCCGGGACAGGGGTTGAAAAACTGTTTTTT.

DNA for the CDR3: TGTGCCAGCGGGTACGGGGGGACAGTGCCCGGGGAGCTGTTTTTT. Its protein is CASGYGGTVPGELFF. The chain is built from TRBV6-1 and TRBJ2-2; D may correspond to TRBD1 or TRBD2 (7 bases each). CDR3 length: 15 residues. Germline lookup yields CDR1 MNHNS and CDR2 SASEGT. V dropped 8 bases and J dropped 6 bases, with 19 bases sitting between them.

This clone came up once. V usage is TRBV11-3 and J usage is TRBJ2-1, with D possibly matching TRBD2 (5 bases). The germline V gene has CDR1 SGHNT and CDR2 YENEEA. The CDR3 consists of 17 residues. Trimming took 1 base from V and 4 from J, leaving 17 bases between them. Here the CDR3 reads CASSLGVDYGSYNEQFF. The CDR3 DNA sequence: TGTGCCAGCAGCTTAGGGGTCGACTATGGCAGTTACAATGAGCAGTTCTTC.

The chain has TRBV5-6 and TRBJ1-4; tentative D call: TRBD1 (5 bases). The CDR3 contains 16 residues. Germline V gene lookup returns CDR1 SGHDT and CDR2 YYEEEE. Trimming removed 4 bases from V and 0 bases from J, with 13 bases in between. This CDR3 is CASSLGVGATNEKLFF. The CDR3 bases are TGTGCCAGCAGCCTGGGGGTAGGAGCAACTAATGAAAAACTGTTTTTT.

This clone was counted between two and nine times. This sequence joins TRBV11-3 and TRBJ2-5; the match to TRBD2 covers 12 bases. The CDR3 consists of 15 residues. The germline gives CDR1 SGHNT, CDR2 YENEEA. V lost 6 bases and J lost 2; bases outside the gene matches: 4. The CDR3 loop reads CASSPTSGGQETQYF. The CDR3 region has the DNA TGTGCCAGCAGTCCGACTAGCGGGGGTCAAGAGACCCAGTACTTC.

This clone was seen a handful of times. The chain is built from TRBV14 and TRBJ1-2; no firm D call. Germline V lookup: CDR1 SGHDN, CDR2 FVKESK. The V end lost 4 bases, the J end lost 4 bases, and 13 bases lay between the germline ends. The CDR3 has 14 residues. As DNA, the CDR3 is TGTGCCAGCAGCCCTCCCACTTACCTCTATGGCTACACCTTC. Amino acids: CASSPPTYLYGYTF.

The CDR3 spells CASSPKTLGQGVNMNTEAFF. The CDR3 DNA reads TGCGCCAGCAGCCCCAAGACGTTAGGACAGGGGGTTAACATGAACACTGAAGCTTTCTTT. V usage is TRBV5-1 and J usage is TRBJ1-1; 10 nucleotides agree with TRBD1. The junction had 18 bases not matched to a gene; V was cut back by 4 bases and J by 0 bases. The CDR3 consists of 20 residues. In germline, CDR1 is SGHRS, CDR2 YFSETQ.

This clone was detected a few times. Mismatch with germline at one junction end may stem from a read error. This chain connects TRBV19 to TRBJ1-5; D gene unclear. Germline CDR1 and CDR2: LNHDA and SQIVND (reference sequence). This CDR3 region has 14 residues. CDR3 loop: CASSIDIPRQAQHF. Written as DNA, the CDR3 is TGTGCCAGTAGTATAGACATACCCCGTCAGGCCCAGCATTTT.

This clone has more than one count but fewer than ten. The rearrangement links TRBV7-8 to TRBJ2-1, with TRBD1 as a possible D gene (6 bases). Germline CDR1 reads SGHVS; CDR2 reads FQNEAQ. V gave up 8 bases and J gave up 3 bases, with 14 bases separating them. CDR3 size: 14 residues. The DNA for the CDR3 is TGTGCCAGCGAACCGGGACAACTCTACAATGAGCAGTTCTTC. Its translation: CASEPGQLYNEQFF. The variable domain in full, with the rest retrieved from reference TRBV7-8 and TRBJ2-1, is GAGVSQSPRYKVAKRGQDVALRCDPISGHVSLFWYQQALGQGPEFLTYFQNEAQLDKSGLPSDRFFAERPEGSVSTLKIQRTQQEDSAVYLCASEPGQLYNEQFFGPGTRLTVL.